The TCR beta chain described here comes from a study of T cell responses to AZD1222 COVID-19 vaccine (dated by TCRdb to the early 2020s). A note on the overall study: TCR sequencing covered 233 trial participants: 200 to 220 given two doses of AZD1222 and about 26 given two doses of MenACWY control vaccine. Trial participants were enrolled into age subgroups of 18-55, 56-69 and 70-plus years, which contained about 150, 28 and 57 TCR-sequenced participants, respectively.

The sample's time point label, decoded: baseline before first vaccination. The treatment or condition label, as the study defines it: meningococcal conjugate vaccine given as trial control. Samples from vaccinated people were obtained from the UK trials COV001 and COV002, which included a single-blind randomized controlled phase 2/3 trial of AZD1222 (ChAdOx1 nCoV-19) in healthy adults. For TCRbeta chain sequencing, PBMC samples were collected from trial participants at day 0 and at day 28 after the second dose. A remark on this clone: Its binding antigen is unknown. No base qualities exist here, and no much larger clone lies one base off it.

Trimming at the junction amounts to 6 bases on V and 6 bases on J, and the germline ends lie 6 bases apart. The CDR3 goes from the cysteine to the phenylalanine over 11 residues. Only CDR3 DNA is held: 33 bases, read in frame from base 1. Based on the germline V gene, the CDR1 and CDR2 sequences are MDHEN and SYDVKM. The CDR3 regions of human TCRbeta chains were subjected to immunosequencing. On the study's bioinformatics: Repertoire TCRs were matched against a reference library of SARS-CoV-2-specific TCRs generated with the MIRA antigen-specificity platform. Breadth was defined as the fraction of unique TCRs that were SARS-CoV-2-associated, and depth was defined as the fraction of total T cells that were SARS-CoV-2-associated. Using the MIRA data, each spike-specific TCR was assigned both to the spike region to which the TCR was reactive and to a CD4 or CD8 class. Log10-transformed breadth and depth values were compared by one-way ANOVA with Sidak's multiple comparisons tests. Imported from immuneACCESS, the table was reduced by TCRdb to in-frame sequences with V and J called. These copies leave out some clones; in studies compared against another copy, an unresolved V gene accounts for under half, and the cause of the remainder is not known. Clone size and the V and J calls come from that table; the DNA yielded D and trimming. The sample has some 120,000 clones on record, 70% to 90% of them singletons. The ten largest account for about 4% of the sample.

General conclusions and limits of the study: After two AZD1222 doses, spike-specific TCR breadth and depth were significantly higher than at day 0 and than in MenACWY recipients. Because no day 14 peak-response samples were available, the repertoires could be characterized only after the peak T cell response. Epitopes outside the regions mutated in the B.1.351 and B.1.1.7 variants were reportedly recognized by nearly half of the unique spike-specific TCRs. Only 5 to 7 AZD1222 recipients were SARS-CoV-2 seropositive at baseline, limiting conclusions about previously exposed vaccinees. The 56-69-year group was small, and its depth increase did not reach significance, likely because of low power. Participants were mostly white British, with more females than males. The authors suggested clonal diversity may have been underestimated. CD4 TCRs associated with the vaccine covered the entire spike protein, and the dominant responses were in regions 160-218 and 743-854.

The V gene is TRBV28 and the J gene is TRBJ1-5, with the D gene too uncertain to name. Sequences were derived from peripheral blood, sampled on day 0 of MenACWY control vaccination. This clonotype originated in an adult in good health. The nucleotide sequence is given as TGTGCCAGCAGCGTTAGTCAGCCCCAGCATTTT. This encodes CASSVSQPQHF.